The 10 T cell receptor beta chains listed next were all sequenced from one sample in a study of CD8+CD57+ T cells in acquired aplastic anemia. The authors sequenced patients whose flow cytometry had shown CD8+CD57+ cell expansion. CDR3 and TCR beta VDJ profiling relied on a genomic DNA template. Each CDR3 protein gets one entry after TCRdb re-called the reads with MiXCR. The data show about 160,000 distinct CDR3 sequences, 40% to 55% seen once. The sample was sorted CD4+, CD8+, or CD8+CD57+ T cells (not recorded which) from PBMCs. These receptors were obtained from a human donor with aplastic anemia.

This clonotype appeared a few times. The chain links TRBV2 to TRBJ1-5; D unresolved. V was pared by 1 base and J by 7 bases, with 5 bases between. CDR1 is SNHLY, CDR2 FYNNEI, per germline. The CDR3 runs to 12 residues. The CDR3 reads CASSEGRQPQHF. The DNA for the CDR3 is TGTGCCAGCAGTGAAGGACGGCAGCCCCAGCATTTT.

This clonotype appeared a few times. CDR3 sequence reads: CASSPTGKVGREAFF. In nucleotides, the CDR3 is TGTGCCAGCTCACCGACAGGGAAGGTAGGGAGGGAAGCTTTCTTT. The rearrangement links TRBV18 to TRBJ1-1, with 7 bases fitting TRBD1. Germline lookup yields CDR1 KGHSH and CDR2 LQKENI. The CDR3 has 15 residues. Losses at the gene ends were 3 bases for V and 8 bases for J; bases not matched to a gene: 12.

The V and J genes are TRBV20-1 and TRBJ1-6; D gene ambiguous. Germline CDR1 and CDR2: DFQATT and SNEGSKA (reference sequence). V was cut by 1 base and J by 5 bases, with 6 bases left in between. The CDR3 is made up of 13 amino acids. CDR3 sequence: CSARGTDNSPLHF. In nucleotides, the CDR3 is TGCAGTGCTAGAGGGACGGATAATTCACCCCTCCACTTT.

Notes on this clonotype: This sequence may be a read error, since a much larger clone differs from it by one base. Here the CDR3 omits its conserved ending phenylalanine or tryptophan, so a read error is the likely source. V usage is TRBV5-1 and J usage is TRBJ1-1, with D unclear. Germline loops: CDR1 SGHRS, CDR2 YFSETQ. The CDR3 length is 14 residues. Deletions cut 0 bases from V and 3 bases from J, with 9 bases between. The CDR3 reads CASSLGAVDTEAFL. The CDR3 DNA follows: TGCGCCAGCAGCTTGGGGGCAGTGGACACTGAAGCTTTCCTT.

The rearrangement uses TRBV7-3 and TRBJ2-3, with 8 positions matching TRBD2. Germline assignment: CDR1 SGHTA and CDR2 FQGTGA. This CDR3 comprises 15 residues. J gave up 1 base and V 7 bases, and 7 bases lay outside the gene matches. CDR3 bases: TGTGCCAGCACCTCTACTAGCGGACGCACAGATACGCAGTATTTT. Translation: CASTSTSGRTDTQYF.

This clonotype has at least ten counts. Since a much larger clone is just one base distant, this may be a read error. The rearrangement joins TRBV20-1 to TRBJ2-7; D is perhaps TRBD2 (5 bases). The CDR3 loop spans 14 amino acids. The germline V gene encodes CDR1 DFQATT and CDR2 SNEGSKA (reference sequence). V was pared by 6 bases and J by 4 bases, with 19 bases between. The CDR3 nucleotides read TGCAGTGCCGCCCCGAGGACTGGACCTTACGAGCAGTACTTC. It translates to CSAAPRTGPYEQYF.

The chain links TRBV7-8 to TRBJ2-3; D unclear. The CDR3 is 13 residues long. Looked up from germline, CDR1 is SGHVS and CDR2 is FQNEAQ. The germline V and J ends were trimmed by 2 bases and 5 bases, with 8 bases remaining between them. CDR3 DNA: TGTGCCAGCAGCTTACCGGTGGTAGATACGCAGTATTTT. Protein sequence: CASSLPVVDTQYF.

This clonotype was found many times. This chain uses TRBV2 with TRBJ2-1, with 9 bases lining up with TRBD1. Unmatched junction bases numbered 10, after V lost 2 bases and J lost 8 bases. Germline V gene data show CDR1 as SNHLY and CDR2 as FYNNEI. The CDR3 is 16 residues long. CDR3 nucleotide sequence: TGTGCCAGCAGTGAAATGACAGGGGGGGTCAGCGATGAGCAGTTCTTC. It translates to CASSEMTGGVSDEQFF. The full variable domain, rest sourced from reference TRBV2 and TRBJ2-1, is EPEVTQTPSHQVTQMGQEVILRCVPISNHLYFYWYRQILGQKVEFLVSFYNNEISEKSEIFDDQFSVERPDGSNFTLKIRSTKLEDSAMYFCASSEMTGGVSDEQFFGPGTRLTVL.

This clonotype has ten or more counts. The chain couples TRBV7-3 to TRBJ1-1, with TRBD1 matching over 8 bases. The J segment lost 0 bases and the V segment lost 4 bases, leaving 4 bases of the junction unmatched. This CDR3 has 15 residues. Germline V CDR1 and CDR2: SGHTA, FQGTGA. The CDR3 coding sequence is TGTGCCAGCAGCTCGACAGGGGACATGAACACTGAAGCTTTCTTT. The encoded protein is CASSSTGDMNTEAFF.

Concerning this clonotype: At one boundary the junction diverges from the germline segment, which might be a read error. The CDR3 reads CATSRDREGPYEQYF. The DNA for the CDR3 is TGTGCCACCAGCCGAGACCGGGAGGGTCCCTACGAGCAGTACTTC. This chain uses TRBV15 with TRBJ2-7; 8 bases are a match to TRBD2. There are 15 residues in the CDR3. Germline CDR1 reads LNHNV; CDR2 reads YYDKDF (reference sequence).